These 23 T cell receptor beta chains came from one sample sequenced in a study of response to subunit inactivated influenza vaccine. TCRdb re-derived calls from the RT-PCR reads in MiXCR, one entry per CDR3 protein. Of 630,000 or so distinct CDR3 sequences in the sample, 15% to 18% are singletons; the top ten hold about 9.9%. The input for sequencing was PBMCs from blood, taken roughly 13 days after vaccination. Receptor source: a man aged 50 to 59 who received an inactivated influenza vaccine.

The CDR3 DNA follows: TGCAGTGCTAGGCCGTTGGGGGGGCTAAAGCAGCCCCAGCATTTT. This encodes CSARPLGGLKQPQHF. The genes are TRBV20-1 and TRBJ1-5; D perhaps matches TRBD1 (6 bases). The CDR3 sequence is 15 residues long. The ends were cut back, 3 bases at V and 7 bases at J, with 19 bases in the middle. Germline V gene lookup returns CDR1 DFQATT and CDR2 SNEGSKA (reference sequence).

This clonotype occurred a few times. This sequence joins TRBV25-1 and TRBJ2-1, with D uncertain. Deletions cut 3 bases from V and 8 bases from J, with 14 bases between. The germline CDR1 and CDR2 sequences are MGHDK and SYGVNS. This CDR3 spans 14 amino acids. CDR3 DNA sequence: TGTGCCAGCAGTGAGAGGAGCTACTTGGATGAGCAGTTCTTC. It encodes CASSERSYLDEQFF.

This clonotype was detected only a few times. The rearrangement links TRBV25-1 to TRBJ1-5; 9 bases map to TRBD1. CDR1 and CDR2 (germline): MGHDK, SYGVNS. Trimming cost V 3 bases and J 4 bases; bases outside gene matches: 4. This CDR3 is 15 amino acids long. CDR3 bases: TGTGCCAGCAGTGAGTCGACAGGGGGAAATCAGCCCCAGCATTTT. Its protein is CASSESTGGNQPQHF.

This clonotype has only a few counts. The chain combines TRBV7-2 with TRBJ1-3; D gene ambiguous. Germline CDR1 is SGHTA and CDR2 is FQGNSA. V was clipped by 6 bases and J by 4 bases, with 10 bases between them. The CDR3 extends over 13 amino acids. Here the CDR3 reads CASSSLTGNTIYF. The DNA of the CDR3 is TGTGCCAGCAGTTCGCTGACAGGAAACACCATATATTTT.

This clonotype was observed a handful of times. The V and J genes are TRBV7-9 and TRBJ2-5, with 8 bases that match TRBD1. Trimming removed 4 bases from V and 2 bases from J; junction bases left unmatched: 6. The CDR3 loop spans 15 amino acids. The germline V gene encodes CDR1 SEHNR and CDR2 FQNEAQ (reference sequence). The CDR3 coding sequence is TGTGCCAGCAGCTCCCGACAGGGGATACAAGAGACCCAGTACTTC. This sequence encodes CASSSRQGIQETQYF.

This clonotype was seen a few times. The gene calls are TRBV9 and TRBJ2-3; D gene uncertain. The germline gives CDR1 SGDLS, CDR2 YYNGEE. Trimming removed 0 bases from V and 4 bases from J, with 9 bases in between. The CDR3 runs 14 residues. For the CDR3, the DNA is TGTGCCAGCAGCGTAGCCTCGTATGCAGATACGCAGTATTTT. Amino acids: CASSVASYADTQYF.

This chain connects TRBV7-2 to TRBJ2-5, with no clear D. CDR1 is SGHTA and CDR2 is FQGNSA in the germline V gene. The CDR3 is 14 residues long. V was cut by 1 base and J by 5 bases, with 11 bases left in between. In DNA form, the CDR3 reads TGTGCCAGCAGCTTAGTGTCGTATGGCGAGACCCAGTACTTC. Translating gives CASSLVSYGETQYF.

This sequence joins TRBV30 and TRBJ2-3; 7 bases are shared with TRBD1. The CDR3 is made up of 15 amino acids. The junction had 7 bases not matched to a gene; V was cut back by 3 bases and J by 1 base. Per the germline V gene, CDR1 is GTSNPN and CDR2 is SVGIG (reference sequence). The DNA of the CDR3 is TGTGCCTGGAGAAGGACAGGACTCCGCACAGATACGCAGTATTTT. This translates into CAWRRTGLRTDTQYF.

This clonotype was seen repeatedly, ten times or more. CDR3 residues: CASSRYRGGNTQYF. CDR3 in DNA: TGTGCCAGCAGCCGTTACAGGGGTGGAAATACGCAGTATTTT. The rearrangement uses TRBV12-3 or TRBV12-4 and TRBJ2-3; 7 bases match TRBD1. Trimming cost V 6 bases and J 7 bases; bases outside gene matches: 10. CDR3 length: 14 amino acids.

This rearrangement joins TRBV7-2 to TRBJ2-1, with D hard to call. The CDR3 contains 14 residues. Per germline, CDR1 SGHTA and CDR2 FQGNSA. Trimming removed 5 bases at V and 3 bases at J, with 11 bases between. The CDR3 protein is CASSPVAVYNEQFF. The CDR3 nucleotides read TGTGCCAGCAGCCCAGTGGCGGTCTACAATGAGCAGTTCTTC.

V gene TRBV5-6 combines with J gene TRBJ2-1; possible D gene TRBD2, 7 bases. The CDR3 is made up of 15 amino acids. Germline CDR1 is SGHDT and CDR2 is YYEEEE. V lost 2 bases and J lost 8, with 17 bases in between. CDR3 in amino acids: CASSFRQGRVDEQFF. CDR3 in DNA: TGTGCCAGCAGCTTTCGCCAGGGGAGGGTGGATGAGCAGTTCTTC.

The chain has TRBV27 and TRBJ1-6; TRBD1 agrees at 7 bases. The CDR3 is made up of 16 amino acids. Germline trimming cut 5 bases from V and 9 bases from J; bases unmatched to any gene: 13. From germline, CDR1 is MNHEY and CDR2 SMNVEV (reference sequence). The CDR3 sequence: CASSPGADRRFSPLHF. CDR3 in DNA: TGTGCCAGCAGTCCCGGGGCGGACAGGCGGTTTTCACCCCTCCACTTT.

There are many counts of this clonotype. J is TRBJ2-5 and V is TRBV3-1; D is ambiguous. The CDR3 runs 13 residues. Germline V gene sequence: CDR1 LGHDT, CDR2 YNNKEL (reference sequence). Trimming removed 5 bases from V and 0 bases from J, with 7 bases in between. CDR3 sequence: CASSTTYQETQYF. The CDR3 coding sequence is TGTGCCAGCAGCACGACGTACCAAGAGACCCAGTACTTC.

This clonotype was picked up many times. CDR3 sequence: CASSYPRGGGGTEAFF. The DNA of the CDR3 is TGTGCCAGCAGTTACCCCCGAGGAGGGGGGGGCACTGAAGCTTTCTTT. The chain employs TRBV12-3 or TRBV12-4 and TRBJ1-1, with D possibly TRBD1 on 6 matching bases. The CDR3 has 16 amino acids. V gave up 4 bases and J gave up 4 bases, with 19 bases separating them.

The chain uses TRBV29-1 and TRBJ2-7; possibly TRBD1 or TRBD2 for D (5 bases each). Germline V gives CDR1 SQVTM, CDR2 ANQGSEA. Trimming took 5 bases from V and 5 from J, leaving 16 bases between them. CDR3 length equals 13 residues. CDR3 sequence: CSVRTRGPNEQYF. In DNA, the CDR3 is TGCAGCGTTCGAACTCGGGGCCCCAACGAGCAGTACTTC.

This clonotype appeared a few times. The DNA for the CDR3 is TGTGCCAGCAGCGCCCAAATACAGGGTGGGGAGACCCAGTACTTC. Translated: CASSAQIQGGETQYF. This chain uses TRBV11-2 with TRBJ2-5; D possibly corresponds to TRBD1 (6 bases). This CDR3 is 15 amino acids long. The germline V and J ends were trimmed by 5 bases and 5 bases, with 18 bases remaining between them. Germline CDR1 and CDR2: SGHAT and FQNNGV.

This chain joins TRBV6-5 and TRBJ2-1, with 16 bases lining up with TRBD2. V was pared by 4 bases and J by 6 bases, with 6 bases of the junction left unmatched. This CDR3 comprises 17 residues. Germline values: CDR1 MNHEY, CDR2 SVGAGI. This CDR3 reads CASSFGTSGGAGNEQFF. The CDR3, as DNA: TGTGCCAGCAGTTTTGGGACTAGCGGGGGGGCCGGCAATGAGCAGTTCTTC.

The gene calls are TRBV12-3 or TRBV12-4 and TRBJ2-2; 7 bases fit TRBD2. Losses at the gene ends were 4 bases for V and 7 bases for J; bases not matched to a gene: 6. The CDR3 totals 14 residues. As DNA, the CDR3 is TGTGCCAGCAGTTCCGGACTAGGAATCGGGGAGCTGTTTTTT. It encodes CASSSGLGIGELFF.

This clonotype is a singleton in its sample. This chain connects TRBV7-9 to TRBJ2-1; D gene unclear. CDR3 size: 15 residues. V shed 1 base and J shed 0 bases, with 7 bases lying between them. Germline CDR1 and CDR2: SEHNR and FQNEAQ (reference sequence). The CDR3: CASSLGKSSYNEQFF. CDR3 nucleotide sequence: TGTGCCAGCAGCTTAGGGAAGAGCTCCTACAATGAGCAGTTCTTC.

The CDR3 sequence: CASRRTVQETQYF. In nucleotides, the CDR3 is TGTGCCAGCAGAAGGACAGTGCAAGAGACCCAGTACTTC. J is TRBJ2-5 and V is TRBV6-1, with D possibly matching TRBD1 (6 bases). The ends were cut back, 6 bases at V and 2 bases at J, with 10 bases in the middle. CDR1 is MNHNS and CDR2 is SASEGT in the germline V gene. CDR3 size: 13 residues.

The J gene is TRBJ2-5, the V gene TRBV2; D call uncertain. The CDR3 consists of 10 residues. CDR1 and CDR2 (germline): SNHLY, FYNNEI. The V gene lost 8 bases and the J gene lost 5 bases, with 6 bases spanning the gap. The CDR3 protein is CASAVETQYF. CDR3 bases: TGTGCCAGCGCTGTGGAGACCCAGTACTTC.

To note about this clonotype: One end of the junction varies from germline; a read error may be responsible. The chain joins TRBV2 to TRBJ2-5; 7 bases are shared with TRBD1. Germline V gene data show CDR1 as SNHLY and CDR2 as FYNNEI. The CDR3 is 13 amino acids. The CDR3 loop reads CASRGTAQETQYF. For the CDR3, the DNA is TGCGCCAGCAGGGGGACAGCCCAAGAGACCCAGTACTTC. The variable domain in full, with the rest retrieved from reference TRBV2 and TRBJ2-5, is EPEVTQTPSHQVTQMGQEVILRCVPISNHLYFYWYRQILGQKVEFLVSFYNNEISEKSEIFDDQFSVERPDGSNFTLKIRSTKLEDSAMYFCASRGTAQETQYFGPGTRLLVL.

The chain recombines TRBV20-1 with TRBJ2-5, with 10 nucleotides matching TRBD2. Trimming removed 5 bases from V and 2 bases from J; junction bases left unmatched: 11. Germline CDR1 DFQATT, CDR2 SNEGSKA (reference sequence). This CDR3 region has 16 residues. The CDR3 is CSAAPTSGSIQETQYF. CDR3 nucleotide sequence: TGCAGTGCTGCCCCGACTAGCGGGTCGATTCAAGAGACCCAGTACTTC.